This T cell receptor (beta chain) came from a study of shared clonotypes between healthy human individuals. The wider study: The donor group consisted of a couple of women and a few men, aged 18 to 49.

Clones were sequenced by immunoSEQ multiplex PCR, and TCRdb holds only the in-frame ones, with some missing. This sample carries 650,000 to 800,000 clones, about 91% of them seen once, and the ten largest clones take 24%. Naive CD8 cells lacked CD45RO and underwent positive selection for CCR7, leaving out terminally differentiated effector memory CD45RA+ cells. This CDR3 is 14 amino acids long. With 3 bases clipped from V and 2 bases from J, the junction kept 4 bases outside the gene matches. Germline V CDR1 and CDR2: SGHDN, FVKESK. Material for sequencing was naive CD8+ T cells sorted from blood. The V and J genes are TRBV14 and TRBJ2-7, with 7 bases matching TRBD2. This sequence was found in a man aged 25-40 years in good health. The CDR3 spells CASSQAGLAYEQYF. The CDR3 DNA reads TGTGCCAGCAGCCAGGCTGGACTAGCCTACGAGCAGTACTTC.